The text below deals with one TCR beta chain. The source of the sample is a study of cytomegalovirus exposure and HLA in healthy donors. Here immunoSEQ multiplex PCR was the method, and the copy in TCRdb shows in-frame clones only, minus some. The sample includes 70,000 to 80,000 clones, around 94% of them seen just once. The TCR comes from a woman in her late teens or twenties in good health and CMV-seropositive. Material: PBMCs.

Here the CDR3 DNA reads TGTGCCAGCAGCCAAGATCGACAGGGCCGGAACTACGAGCAGTACTTC. Translation gives CASSQDRQGRNYEQYF. The rearrangement joins TRBV4-2 to TRBJ2-7, with 7 bases fitting TRBD1. The CDR3 has 16 residues. V lost 0 bases, J lost 3 bases, and 8 bases stayed unmatched. The V gene's germline CDR1 is LGHNA and CDR2 YNFKEQ.